The subject of this entry is one T cell receptor (beta chain). The antigen is undetermined. This specimen belongs to a study of CD8 T cells in ankylosing spondylitis. Study conclusions and caveats: What appeared characteristic of ankylosing spondylitis blood was a TCR beta motif of eight highly homologous variants.

In TCRdb, the 5' RACE reads were re-called with MiXCR into one record per CDR3 protein. The sample carries around 540,000 distinct CDR3 sequences, 9.5% to 15% recorded once. Trimming took 3 bases from V and 1 from J, leaving 7 bases between them. The CDR3 contains 13 residues. CDR1 is LNHNV and CDR2 is YYDKDF in the germline V gene (reference sequence). The clonotype was recovered from a male donor with ankylosing spondylitis. The chain combines TRBV15 with TRBJ2-7; D is unresolved. Sequencing was performed on blood, either unsorted or a sorted T cell fraction (not recorded which). The CDR3: CATSRDQSYEQYF. In DNA, the CDR3 is TGTGCCACCAGCAGGGACCAGTCCTACGAGCAGTACTTC.